This passage covers 16 T cell receptor beta chains from one sample sequenced in a study of brain T cells in children with intractable seizures. The repertoire was sequenced with immunoSEQ multiplex PCR; TCRdb's copy has only in-frame clones and lacks some. The data show 110,000 or so clones, 94% seen once. This specimen consisted of peripheral blood, obtained at surgery. Receptors originate from a boy less than two years old with hemimegalencephaly and intractable seizures.

The chain links TRBV29-1 to TRBJ2-7; TRBD1 might be the D (6 bases). The CDR3 consists of 12 residues. The ends were cut back, 1 base at V and 5 bases at J, with 9 bases in the middle. The germline V gene encodes CDR1 SQVTM and CDR2 ANQGSEA. Here the CDR3 reads CSVEGGLDEQYF. Written as DNA, the CDR3 is TGCAGCGTTGAAGGGGGGCTCGACGAGCAGTACTTC.

The CDR3 nucleotides are TGTGCCAGCAGCCTACTCCGGGACAGGGTCTATGGCGGGGAGCTGTTTTTT. Protein: CASSLLRDRVYGGELFF. The chain employs TRBV28 and TRBJ2-2, with 9 bases lining up with TRBD1. CDR1 is MDHEN and CDR2 is SYDVKM in the germline V gene. There are 17 residues in the CDR3. V shed 6 bases, J shed 7 bases, and the junction held 15 bases outside the gene matches. Filled out from reference TRBV28 and TRBJ2-2, the complete variable domain reads DVKVTQSSRYLVKRTGEKVFLECVQDMDHENMFWYRQDPGLGLRLIYFSYDVKMKEKGDIPEGYSVSREKKERFSLILESASTNQTSMYLCASSLLRDRVYGGELFFGEGSRLTVL.

Here the CDR3 reads CAQGTGNTIYF. DNA for the CDR3: TGTGCCCAGGGCACTGGAAACACCATATATTTT. The genes are TRBV12-3 or TRBV12-4 and TRBJ1-3; D may be TRBD1 (5 bases). V lost 11 bases, J lost 2 bases, and 7 bases lay in between. The CDR3 is 11 amino acids.

The rearrangement links TRBV18 to TRBJ2-1; 7 nucleotides line up with TRBD2. V gave up 0 bases and J gave up 4 bases; unmatched junction bases: 6. The CDR3 runs to 16 residues. From germline, CDR1 is KGHSH and CDR2 LQKENI. CDR3 sequence reads: CASSPPVAGSYNEQFF. The CDR3 DNA reads as TGTGCCAGCTCACCACCGGTAGCGGGCTCATACAATGAGCAGTTCTTC.

The CDR3 reads CASSSGQGRNEQFF. CDR3 sequence (DNA): TGTGCCAGCAGCTCAGGACAGGGTCGAAATGAGCAGTTCTTC. The chain couples TRBV7-9 to TRBJ2-1; 8 nucleotides align to TRBD1. This CDR3 region has 14 residues. Germline-derived CDR1 and CDR2 are SEHNR and FQNEAQ (reference sequence). With V trimmed by 4 bases and J by 7 bases, 6 bases remained unmatched.

This clone has a single count. The gene calls are TRBV29-1 and TRBJ2-1, with TRBD2 matching over 10 bases. The germline V gene encodes CDR1 SQVTM and CDR2 ANQGSEA. After removal of 6 bases from V and 5 bases from J, the junction contained 13 bases not matched to a gene. This CDR3 is 16 amino acids long. This CDR3 reads CSVAKPGLAPHNEQFF. The CDR3 DNA follows: TGCAGCGTCGCAAAGCCGGGACTAGCGCCACACAATGAGCAGTTCTTC.

This chain uses TRBV6-1 with TRBJ1-4; no definite D call. Germline V gene data show CDR1 as MNHNS and CDR2 as SASEGT. The CDR3 is 14 amino acids. Deletions cut 2 bases from V and 10 bases from J, with 14 bases between. The CDR3: CASSEPSQAGKLFF. CDR3 DNA sequence: TGTGCCAGCAGTGAACCGTCGCAGGCTGGAAAACTGTTTTTT.

The V gene is TRBV5-1, the J gene TRBJ2-7; 8 bases line up with TRBD1. Germline V gene lookup returns CDR1 SGHRS and CDR2 YFSETQ. The CDR3 spans 15 residues. The junction had 9 bases not matched to a gene; V was cut back by 3 bases and J by 4 bases. The CDR3 region is CASSYTAGGGYEQYF. CDR3 nucleotide sequence: TGCGCCAGCAGCTATACGGCAGGGGGCGGATACGAGCAGTACTTC.

The rearrangement uses TRBV19 and TRBJ1-5; D call uncertain. The V end lost 4 bases, the J end lost 0 bases, and 7 bases lay between the germline ends. The CDR3 length is 14 residues. Germline V lookup: CDR1 LNHDA, CDR2 SQIVND (reference sequence). The CDR3 here is CASSSRDSNQPQHF. DNA for the CDR3: TGTGCCAGTAGTAGCCGGGATAGCAATCAGCCCCAGCATTTT.

The CDR3 is CASSTSRDYSYEQYF. The CDR3 nucleotides read TGTGCCAGCAGCACAAGCCGGGACTACTCCTACGAGCAGTACTTC. The chain links TRBV7-9 to TRBJ2-7, with TRBD2 identical over 7 bases. CDR3 length: 15 residues. Germline values: CDR1 SEHNR, CDR2 FQNEAQ (reference sequence). The V segment lost 5 bases and the J segment 0 bases; nucleotides outside the gene matches: 7.

The rearrangement joins TRBV15 to TRBJ1-2; no clear D. Deletions cut 0 bases from V and 0 bases from J, with 5 bases between. Germline V gene lookup returns CDR1 LNHNV and CDR2 YYDKDF (reference sequence). This CDR3 has 14 amino acids. CDR3 DNA: TGTGCCACCAGCAGAGATCGGGCTAACTATGGCTACACCTTC. Amino acid sequence: CATSRDRANYGYTF.

This clone was seen only a few times. Other DNA sequences within the sample encode an identical CDR3. The V and J genes are TRBV7-9 and TRBJ2-7; TRBD2 might be the D (6 bases). The germline CDR1 and CDR2 sequences are SEHNR and FQNEAQ (reference sequence). Trimming cost V 1 base and J 2 bases, with 9 bases left between them. The CDR3 covers 14 residues. The CDR3 here is CASSLGGNPYEQYF. In DNA, the CDR3 is TGTGCCAGCAGCTTAGGCGGGAATCCCTACGAGCAGTACTTC.

V gene TRBV29-1 combines with J gene TRBJ1-2, with no clear D. The V gene's germline CDR1 is SQVTM and CDR2 ANQGSEA. The CDR3 loop spans 13 amino acids. V lost 1 base and J lost 4, with 10 bases in between. This CDR3 reads CSVEAQEGYGYTF. In DNA, the CDR3 is TGCAGCGTTGAAGCCCAGGAAGGCTATGGCTACACCTTC.

The V call is TRBV7-9, the J call TRBJ2-1, with 7 bases aligning to TRBD2. With 4 bases clipped from V and 5 bases from J, the junction kept 14 bases outside the gene matches. The CDR3 sequence is 17 residues long. In germline, CDR1 is SEHNR, CDR2 FQNEAQ (reference sequence). The CDR3, as DNA: TGTGCCAGCAGCTCACTCCCCTTGGGGAGGGCCGACAATGAGCAGTTCTTC. It yields the protein CASSSLPLGRADNEQFF.

The gene calls are TRBV6-5 and TRBJ2-3, with TRBD1 matching 7 bases. With 9 bases clipped from V and 5 bases from J, the junction kept 14 bases outside the gene matches. The CDR3 loop spans 15 amino acids. CDR1 and CDR2 from the germline V gene are MNHEY and SVGAGI. CDR3 sequence: CASGPGQIWGDTQYF. CDR3 sequence (DNA): TGTGCCAGTGGGCCGGGACAGATATGGGGAGATACGCAGTATTTT.

For the CDR3, the DNA is TGTGCCAGCAGCCCAACTAGCGGGAGTATTATTGGGGAGCTGTTTTTT. Protein product: CASSPTSGSIIGELFF. V gene TRBV11-2 combines with J gene TRBJ2-2, with TRBD2 matching over 11 bases. V trimming: 5 bases; J trimming: 8 bases; junction bases outside the gene matches: 10. Germline lookup yields CDR1 SGHAT and CDR2 FQNNGV. The CDR3 totals 16 residues.